This T cell receptor (beta chain) was sequenced in a study of CD8+ T cells in alopecia areata. Overall study results and limits: Sharing of TCRs across patients appeared less clear than in mice, possibly for HLA-related reasons.

Germline-derived CDR1 and CDR2 are LNHNV and YYDKDF (reference sequence). Trimming left V 0 bases short and J 0 bases short, with 8 bases between. The CDR3 totals 15 residues. This sample's treatment: oral pan-JAK inhibitor, 5-10 mg twice daily. In each case, RNA was isolated and then reverse transcribed into cDNA as the sequencing template. Sequencing was performed with immunoSEQ multiplex PCR; in TCRdb, only in-frame clones are kept and a portion is missing. Of 95,000 to 100,000 clones in the sample, about 58% were seen once. For this clone: The antigen is unknown.

The sequence was collected from a human donor with alopecia areata. The source material was CD8+ T cells sorted from blood, sampled at week 4, from a patient treated with tofacitinib. This rearrangement joins TRBV15 to TRBJ1-1; D unresolved. For the CDR3, the DNA is TGTGCCACCAGCAGAGATCAGGCCTTGAACACTGAAGCTTTCTTT. Amino acids: CATSRDQALNTEAFF.